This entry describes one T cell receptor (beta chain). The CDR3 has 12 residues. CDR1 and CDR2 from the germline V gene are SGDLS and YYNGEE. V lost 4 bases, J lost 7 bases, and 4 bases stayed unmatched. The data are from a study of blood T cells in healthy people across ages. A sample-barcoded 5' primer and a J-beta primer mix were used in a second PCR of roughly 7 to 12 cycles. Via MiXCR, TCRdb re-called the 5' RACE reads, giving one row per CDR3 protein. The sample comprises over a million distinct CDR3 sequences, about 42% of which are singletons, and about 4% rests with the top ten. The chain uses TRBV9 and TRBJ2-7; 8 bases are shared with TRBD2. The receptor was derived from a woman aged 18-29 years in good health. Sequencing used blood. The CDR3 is CASSPGGAEQYF. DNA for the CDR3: TGTGCCAGCAGCCCCGGGGGGGCTGAGCAGTACTTC.